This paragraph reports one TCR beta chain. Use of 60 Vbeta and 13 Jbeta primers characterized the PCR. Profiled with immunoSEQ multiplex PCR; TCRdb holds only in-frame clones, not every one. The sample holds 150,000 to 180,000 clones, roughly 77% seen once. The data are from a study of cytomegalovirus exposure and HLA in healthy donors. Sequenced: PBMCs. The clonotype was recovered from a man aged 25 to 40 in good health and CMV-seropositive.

CDR3 in DNA: TGTGCCAGCAGTTACGCTGGGCCGAACACTGAAGCTTTCTTT. Protein: CASSYAGPNTEAFF. The chain uses TRBV6-5 and TRBJ1-1, with D uncertain. Trimming removed 2 bases at V and 1 base at J, with 8 bases between. Germline V gives CDR1 MNHEY, CDR2 SVGAGI. The CDR3 is made up of 14 amino acids.